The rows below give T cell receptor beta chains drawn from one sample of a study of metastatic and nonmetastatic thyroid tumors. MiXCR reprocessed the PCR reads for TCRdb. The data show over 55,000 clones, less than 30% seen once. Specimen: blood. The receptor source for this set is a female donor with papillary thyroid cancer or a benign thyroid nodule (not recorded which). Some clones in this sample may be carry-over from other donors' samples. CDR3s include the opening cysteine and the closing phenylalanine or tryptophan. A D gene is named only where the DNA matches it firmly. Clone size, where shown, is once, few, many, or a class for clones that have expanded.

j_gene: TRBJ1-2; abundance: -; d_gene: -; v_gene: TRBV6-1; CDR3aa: CASSPTGVSGGYTF; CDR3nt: TGTGCCAGCAGCCCGACAGGTGTTTCGGGTGGCTACACCTTC
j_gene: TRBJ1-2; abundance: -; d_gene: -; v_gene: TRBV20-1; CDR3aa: CSAREQVNYGYTF; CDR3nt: TGCAGTGCTAGAGAACAGGTGAACTATGGCTACACCTTC
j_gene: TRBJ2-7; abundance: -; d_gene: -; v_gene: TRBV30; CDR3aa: CAWGPHGEGEQYF; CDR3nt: TGTGCCTGGGGGCCCCATGGGGAAGGAGAGCAGTACTTC
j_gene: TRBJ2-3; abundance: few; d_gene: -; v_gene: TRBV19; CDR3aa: CASSHGVTDTQYF; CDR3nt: TGTGCCAGTAGTCACGGGGTCACAGATACGCAGTATTTT
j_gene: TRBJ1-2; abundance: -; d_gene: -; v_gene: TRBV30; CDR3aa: CAWSSLVHYGYTF; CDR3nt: TGTGCCTGGAGCAGCCTTGTGCATTATGGCTACACCTTC
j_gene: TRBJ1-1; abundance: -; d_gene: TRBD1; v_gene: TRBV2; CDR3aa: CASNFFGTENTEAFF; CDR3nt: TGTGCCAGCAATTTCTTTGGGACAGAGAACACTGAAGCTTTCTTT
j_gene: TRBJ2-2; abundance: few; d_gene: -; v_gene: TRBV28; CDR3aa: CASSQTGNTGELFF; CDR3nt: TGTGCCAGCAGCCAGACAGGGAACACCGGGGAGCTGTTTTTT
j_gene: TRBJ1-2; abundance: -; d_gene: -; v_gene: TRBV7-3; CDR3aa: CASSSRTAANYGYTF; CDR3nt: TGTGCCAGCAGCTCAAGGACAGCAGCTAACTATGGCTACACCTTC
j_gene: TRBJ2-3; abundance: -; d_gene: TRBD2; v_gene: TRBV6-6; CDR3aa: CASSSPTSGRTDTQYF; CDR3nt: TGTGCCAGCAGTTCCCCGACTAGCGGGAGAACAGATACGCAGTATTTT
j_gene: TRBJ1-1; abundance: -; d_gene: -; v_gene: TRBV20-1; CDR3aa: CSATRTTGMNTEAFF; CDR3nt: TGCAGTGCTACTAGAACAACAGGGATGAACACTGAAGCTTTCTTT
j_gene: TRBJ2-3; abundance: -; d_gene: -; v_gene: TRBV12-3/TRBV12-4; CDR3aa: CASSFRQNTDTQYF; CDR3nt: TGTGCCAGCAGTTTCAGACAGAACACAGATACGCAGTATTTT
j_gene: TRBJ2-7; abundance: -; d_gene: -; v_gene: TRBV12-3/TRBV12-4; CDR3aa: CASSPSPTYEQYF; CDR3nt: TGTGCCAGCAGTCCGTCACCAACCTACGAGCAGTACTTC
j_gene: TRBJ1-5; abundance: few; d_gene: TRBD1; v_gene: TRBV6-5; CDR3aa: CASSYSDRGNQPQHF; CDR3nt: TGTGCCAGCAGTTACTCAGACAGGGGGAATCAGCCCCAGCATTTT
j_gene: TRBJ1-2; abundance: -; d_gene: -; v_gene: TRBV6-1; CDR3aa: CASRFNYGYTF; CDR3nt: TGTGCCAGCAGATTTAACTATGGCTACACCTTC
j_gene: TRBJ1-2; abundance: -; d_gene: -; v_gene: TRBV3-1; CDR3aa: CASSQAPGYYGYTF; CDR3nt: TGTGCCAGCAGCCAAGCCCCCGGGTACTATGGCTACACCTTC
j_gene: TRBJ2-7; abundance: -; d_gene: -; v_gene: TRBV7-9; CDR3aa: CASSLSHEQYF; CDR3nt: TGTGCCAGCAGCTTATCCCACGAGCAGTACTTC
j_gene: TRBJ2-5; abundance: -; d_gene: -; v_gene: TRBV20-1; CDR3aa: CSASLGPERETQYF; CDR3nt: TGCAGTGCTAGTCTTGGGCCGGAGCGGGAGACCCAGTACTTC
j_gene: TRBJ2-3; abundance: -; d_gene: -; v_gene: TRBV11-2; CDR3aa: CASSLGPKATDTQYF; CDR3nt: TGTGCCAGCAGCTTAGGTCCAAAGGCTACAGATACGCAGTATTTT
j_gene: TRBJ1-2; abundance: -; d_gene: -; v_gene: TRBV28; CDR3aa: CASSLRTSSNYGYTF; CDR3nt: TGTGCCAGCAGTTTACGGACATCTTCTAACTATGGCTACACCTTC
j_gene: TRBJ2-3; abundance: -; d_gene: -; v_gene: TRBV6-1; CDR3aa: CASSRDGSSTDTQYF; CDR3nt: TGTGCCAGCAGCCGGGACGGCTCTAGCACAGATACGCAGTATTTT
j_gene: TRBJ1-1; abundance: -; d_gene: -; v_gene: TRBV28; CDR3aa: CASSLGSVNTEAFF; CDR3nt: TGTGCCAGCAGTTTGGGATCAGTGAACACTGAAGCTTTCTTT
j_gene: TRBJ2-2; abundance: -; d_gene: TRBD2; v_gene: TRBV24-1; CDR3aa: CATVFLAGGPGELFF; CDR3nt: TGTGCCACCGTTTTTCTAGCGGGGGGACCCGGGGAGCTGTTTTTT
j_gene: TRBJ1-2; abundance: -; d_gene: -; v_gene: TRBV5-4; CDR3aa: CASSLGARQARNRYTF; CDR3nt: TGTGCCAGCAGCTTGGGGGCTAGACAGGCCAGGAATCGCTACACCTTC
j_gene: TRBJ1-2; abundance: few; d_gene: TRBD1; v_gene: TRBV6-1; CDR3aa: CASKQGIRYGYTF; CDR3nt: TGTGCCAGCAAACAGGGGATCCGATATGGCTACACCTTC
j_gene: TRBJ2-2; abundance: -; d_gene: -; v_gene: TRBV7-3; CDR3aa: CASSRGGNTGELFF; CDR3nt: TGTGCCAGCAGTCGAGGGGGGAACACCGGGGAGCTGTTTTTT
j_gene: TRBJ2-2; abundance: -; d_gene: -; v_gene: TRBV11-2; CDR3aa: CASSEQSRLTGELFF; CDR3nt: TGTGCCAGCAGCGAACAATCACGCTTAACGGGGGAGCTGTTTTTT
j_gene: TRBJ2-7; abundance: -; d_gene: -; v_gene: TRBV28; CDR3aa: CASSQLGTSYEQYF; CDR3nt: TGTGCCAGCAGTCAACTCGGGACTTCCTACGAGCAGTACTTC
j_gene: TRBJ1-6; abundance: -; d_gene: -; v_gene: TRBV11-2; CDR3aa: CASSPRGGIGDNSPLHF; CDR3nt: TGTGCCAGCAGCCCGAGGGGGGGTATAGGGGATAATTCACCCCTCCACTTT
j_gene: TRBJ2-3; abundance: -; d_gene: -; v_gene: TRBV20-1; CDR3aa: CSASEAHTDTQYF; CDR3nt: TGCAGTGCTAGTGAGGCCCACACAGATACGCAGTATTTT
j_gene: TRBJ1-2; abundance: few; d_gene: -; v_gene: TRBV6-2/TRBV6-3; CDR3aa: CASSYESGRWPLNYGYTF; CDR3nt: TGTGCCAGCAGTTACGAATCGGGTCGCTGGCCCCTGAACTATGGCTACACCTTC
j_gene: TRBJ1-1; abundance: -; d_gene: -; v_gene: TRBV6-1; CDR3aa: CASSEGYGAFF; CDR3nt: TGTGCCAGCAGCGAGGGGTACGGAGCTTTCTTT
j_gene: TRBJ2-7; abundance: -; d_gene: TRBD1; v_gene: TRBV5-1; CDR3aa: CASSSGTGPEQYF; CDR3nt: TGCGCCAGCAGCTCCGGGACAGGGCCCGAGCAGTACTTC